This T cell receptor beta chain was obtained from a study of T cell repertoires in cytomegalovirus infection. This clonotype showed up just a few times. Germline trimming cut 0 bases from V and 4 bases from J; bases unmatched to any gene: 4. This CDR3 comprises 16 residues. Germline CDR1 is LGHNA and CDR2 is YNFKEQ. TCRdb reprocessed the reads with MiXCR, giving one entry per CDR3 protein. The sample records roughly 230,000 distinct CDR3 sequences, roughly 23% being singletons. The sequencing sample was made of CD8+ T cells from PBMCs. The rearrangement uses TRBV4-2 and TRBJ1-5, with TRBD1 identical over 9 bases. This sequence originates from a human donor in good health (CMV status not recorded). Some clones in this sample may be carry-over from other donors' samples. CDR3 protein: CASSQEQGANNQPQHF. The CDR3 coding sequence is TGTGCCAGCAGCCAAGAACAGGGGGCAAATAATCAGCCCCAGCATTTT.